The text below deals with one T cell receptor beta chain. The data are from a study of blood T cell repertoires in COVID-19. In the authors' methods: Nucleated cell number was recorded as an estimate derived from reference gene primer amplification. The table came from immunoSEQ multiplex PCR; TCRdb's copy has only in-frame clones and leaves some out. The V and J calls and the clone size are those of that table, but D and trimming were determined from the DNA. In the table there are 50,000 or so clones, roughly 84% of which are singletons. CDR3 size: 12 residues. Trimming removed 8 bases from V and 5 bases from J, with 16 bases in between. The V gene's germline CDR1 is SQVTM and CDR2 ANQGSEA.

Sequencing input: peripheral blood. This chain uses TRBV29-1 with TRBJ2-7, with unresolved D. The TCR originated in an older man with acute or convalescent COVID-19. CDR3 in DNA: TGCAGCTTCACAACGACCGGAGACGAGCAGTACTTC. This sequence encodes CSFTTTGDEQYF.